Listed here is a single T cell receptor (beta chain). V was clipped by 7 bases and J by 5 bases, with 17 bases between them. CDR3 size: 14 residues. Germline values: CDR1 MDHEN, CDR2 SYDVKM. In the original processing: It was from reference gene primer amplification that nucleated cell counts were estimated. The table came from immunoSEQ multiplex PCR; TCRdb's copy has only in-frame clones and leaves some out. The V and J calls and clone size are taken from that table; D and trimming were inferred from the DNA. The sample has about 43,000 clones, more than 75% seen once. The data belong to a study of blood T cell repertoires in COVID-19. Background on the study: The cDNA or gDNA used as material had been derived from T cells, B-cell-depleted T cells, or PBMCs.

The chain recombines TRBV28 with TRBJ1-1; D gene ambiguous. Sequenced sample: peripheral blood. The clonotype was recovered from a human donor in a cohort sampled during active COVID-19. The CDR3 sequence: CASTSYLGATEAFF. CDR3 bases: TGTGCCAGCACCTCTTATCTCGGAGCGACTGAAGCTTTCTTT. Full variable domain (missing parts from reference TRBV28 and TRBJ1-1): DVKVTQSSRYLVKRTGEKVFLECVQDMDHENMFWYRQDPGLGLRLIYFSYDVKMKEKGDIPEGYSVSREKKERFSLILESASTNQTSMYLCASTSYLGATEAFFGQGTRLTVV.